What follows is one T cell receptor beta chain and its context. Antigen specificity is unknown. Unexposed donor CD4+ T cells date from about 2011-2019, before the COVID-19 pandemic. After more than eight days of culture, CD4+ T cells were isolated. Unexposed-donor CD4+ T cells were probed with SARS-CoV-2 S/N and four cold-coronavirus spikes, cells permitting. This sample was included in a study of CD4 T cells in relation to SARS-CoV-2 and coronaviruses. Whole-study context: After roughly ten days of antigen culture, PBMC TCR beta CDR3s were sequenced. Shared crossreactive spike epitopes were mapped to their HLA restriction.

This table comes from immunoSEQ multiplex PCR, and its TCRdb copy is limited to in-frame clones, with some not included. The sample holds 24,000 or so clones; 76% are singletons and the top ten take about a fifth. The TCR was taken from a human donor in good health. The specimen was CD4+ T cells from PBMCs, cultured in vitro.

The DNA for the CDR3 is TGCGCCAGCAGCCCCGACAATAACTATGGCTACACCTTC. This sequence encodes CASSPDNNYGYTF. The chain uses TRBV5-1 and TRBJ1-2; no clear D gene. The germline V and J ends were trimmed by 4 bases and 1 base, with 8 bases remaining between them. The CDR3 extends over 13 amino acids. The germline V gene encodes CDR1 SGHRS and CDR2 YFSETQ.